A single sample gave rise to the 8 T cell receptor beta chains below, sequenced in a study of cytomegalovirus exposure and HLA in healthy donors. Researchers ran the PCR with 60 Vbeta and 13 Jbeta primers. The assay was immunoSEQ multiplex PCR, and TCRdb's table has in-frame clones only and misses some. The data include about 140,000 clones; the top ten clones carry 0.9% to 1%. Sequencing was carried out using PBMCs. These receptors were collected from a male donor in good health and CMV-seronegative.

The V and J genes are TRBV7-9 and TRBJ2-2; possible D gene TRBD2, 5 bases. The CDR3 runs 13 residues. CDR1 is SEHNR, CDR2 FQNEAQ, per germline (reference sequence). Trimming left V 3 bases short and J 7 bases short, with 9 bases between. The CDR3 loop reads CASSFPGNGELFF. CDR3 coding DNA: TGTGCCAGCAGCTTTCCGGGGAACGGGGAGCTGTTTTTT.

V gene TRBV9 combines with J gene TRBJ2-1; 11 positions match TRBD2. This CDR3 is built from 19 residues. From germline, CDR1 is SGDLS and CDR2 YYNGEE. After removal of 0 bases from V and 7 bases from J, the junction contained 15 bases not matched to a gene. The DNA for the CDR3 is TGTGCCAGCAGCGTAGTACCCCTGGACCAACTAGCGGGAGTGAATGAGCAGTTCTTC. Translating gives CASSVVPLDQLAGVNEQFF.

Of note for this clone: Germline and junction disagree at one end, which may indicate a read error. V and J are TRBV30 and TRBJ1-4; no definite D call. Germline assignment: CDR1 GTSNPN and CDR2 SVGIG (reference sequence). The CDR3 consists of 15 residues. Here the CDR3 DNA reads TGTGCCGGGAGTTTTACCGGGAGCCGTAATGAAAAACTGTTTTTT. Translating it yields CAGSFTGSRNEKLFF.

The rearrangement links TRBV7-9 to TRBJ2-7; 7 bases map to TRBD2. Germline CDR1 reads SEHNR; CDR2 reads FQNEAQ (reference sequence). V lost 7 bases and J lost 3; bases outside the gene matches: 6. This CDR3 region has 13 residues. The CDR3 nucleotides are TGTGCCAGCATCTCGGGAGGCGGCTACGAGCAGTACTTC. Its protein product is CASISGGGYEQYF.

The rearrangement uses TRBV19 and TRBJ2-7, with a possible D match to TRBD1 (5 bases). Germline lookup yields CDR1 LNHDA and CDR2 SQIVND (reference sequence). CDR3 size: 14 residues. V was cut by 5 bases and J by 5 bases, with 16 bases left in between. The CDR3 sequence is CASSLSNQGNEQYF. For the CDR3, the DNA is TGTGCCAGTAGTCTAAGTAATCAGGGAAACGAGCAGTACTTC. Together with reference TRBV19 and TRBJ2-7, the CDR3 gives the full variable domain: DGGITQSPKYLFRKEGQNVTLSCEQNLNHDAMYWYRQDPGQGLRLIYYSQIVNDFQKGDIAEGYSVSREKKESFPLTVTSAQKNPTAFYLCASSLSNQGNEQYFGPGTRLTVT.

J is TRBJ1-4 and V is TRBV5-1; weak D call: TRBD1 (5 bases). Germline CDR1 SGHRS, CDR2 YFSETQ. The CDR3 is 17 amino acids. The V and J ends lost 1 base and 0 bases respectively, with 13 bases between them. The CDR3 is CASSLRGREATNEKLFF. The CDR3 DNA is TGCGCCAGCAGCTTGAGGGGTCGGGAGGCAACTAATGAAAAACTGTTTTTT.

The chain couples TRBV7-6 to TRBJ2-1; 8 bases fit TRBD2. CDR1 is SGHVS and CDR2 is FNYEAQ in the germline V gene. The CDR3 runs 16 residues. The trim removed 2 bases at V and 8 bases at J, leaving 11 bases unmatched. This CDR3 is CASSLMERGGIYEQFF. The CDR3 DNA sequence: TGTGCCAGCAGCTTAATGGAACGGGGGGGCATATATGAGCAGTTCTTC.

The chain carries TRBV9 and TRBJ2-2, with TRBD1 identical over 7 bases. Germline CDR1 and CDR2: SGDLS and YYNGEE. This CDR3 is 14 amino acids long. With V trimmed by 6 bases and J by 4 bases, 6 bases remained unmatched. The CDR3 DNA reads TGTGCCAGCAACGACAGGGTTGGCACCGGGGAGCTGTTTTTT. Protein product: CASNDRVGTGELFF.